In this sample, the clone carrying this TCR beta chain turned up many times. The sample belongs to a study of human T cells and chemical hapten exposure. TCRdb used MiXCR to reprocess the RACE reads, holding one entry per CDR3 protein. The sample has roughly 100,000 distinct CDR3 sequences, around 12% seen once. Time point specified: pre-sensitization, week 0. Treatment meaning: therapeutic diphenylcyclopropenone sensitization with weekly scalp DPC. Germline CDR1 reads DFQATT; CDR2 reads SNEGSKA (reference sequence). V dropped 0 bases and J dropped 5 bases, with 11 bases sitting between them. This CDR3 comprises 14 residues.

The source was whole blood, collected in connection with sensitization to the hapten diphenylcyclopropenone (DPC). The rearrangement links TRBV20-1 to TRBJ1-5; D gene ambiguous. This receptor was obtained from a woman aged 45-65 years with alopecia areata. Some clones in this sample may be carry-over from other donors' samples. The CDR3 DNA reads as TGCAGTGCTAGAGATCTGAGGGTGGATCAGCCCCAGCATTTT. Residues: CSARDLRVDQPQHF.